This T cell receptor beta chain was obtained from a study of radiation and T cells in renal cell carcinoma. Whole-study findings and limits: Dominant CDR3 motifs occupied more repertoire in irradiated than control tumors.

To note about this clone: Antigen unknown.

The treatment was: treatment-naive control, cytoreductive nephrectomy. Controls were unirradiated tumors from treatment-naive cytoreductive nephrectomy patients. The patient's renal cell carcinoma had clear cell pathology. Control tumor donors were a few females and about a dozen males, median age around 57 years. This table comes from immunoSEQ multiplex PCR, and its TCRdb copy is limited to in-frame clones, with some not included. Here the sample spans about 23,000 clones, roughly 53% being singletons. This sample comprised tumor tissue, obtained from a patient whose treatment was nephrectomy without radiotherapy. This receptor was taken from a human donor with renal cell carcinoma.

The CDR3, as DNA: TGCGCCAGCAGCTTGGAAGGGGGTGACGGGGAGCTGTTTTTT. This sequence encodes CASSLEGGDGELFF. The rearrangement uses TRBV5-1 and TRBJ2-2; D is possibly TRBD1 (6 bases). Per the germline V gene, CDR1 is SGHRS and CDR2 is YFSETQ. The CDR3 covers 14 residues. Trimming left V 0 bases short and J 7 bases short, with 10 bases between.